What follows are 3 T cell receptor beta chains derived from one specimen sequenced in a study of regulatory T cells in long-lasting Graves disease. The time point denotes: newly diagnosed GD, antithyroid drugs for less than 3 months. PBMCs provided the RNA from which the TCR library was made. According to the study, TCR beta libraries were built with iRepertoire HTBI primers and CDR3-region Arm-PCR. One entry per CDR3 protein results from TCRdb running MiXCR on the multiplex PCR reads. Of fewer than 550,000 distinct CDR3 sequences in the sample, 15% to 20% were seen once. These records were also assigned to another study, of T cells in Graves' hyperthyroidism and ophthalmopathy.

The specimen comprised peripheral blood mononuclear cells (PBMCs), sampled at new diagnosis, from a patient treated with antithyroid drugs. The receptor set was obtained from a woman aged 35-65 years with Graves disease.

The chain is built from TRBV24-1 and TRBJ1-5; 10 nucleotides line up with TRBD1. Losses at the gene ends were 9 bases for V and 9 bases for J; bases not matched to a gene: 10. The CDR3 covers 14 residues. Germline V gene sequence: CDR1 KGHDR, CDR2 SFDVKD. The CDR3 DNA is TGTGCCACCGAAGGACAGGGGGAATTGGGGCCCCAGCATTTT. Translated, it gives CATEGQGELGPQHF.

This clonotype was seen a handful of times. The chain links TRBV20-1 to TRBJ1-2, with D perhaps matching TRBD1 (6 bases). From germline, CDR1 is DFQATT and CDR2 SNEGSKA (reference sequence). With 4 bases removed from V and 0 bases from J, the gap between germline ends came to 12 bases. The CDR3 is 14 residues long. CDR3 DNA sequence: TGCAGTGCTACAACAGGGACCGCTAACTATGGCTACACCTTC. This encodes CSATTGTANYGYTF.

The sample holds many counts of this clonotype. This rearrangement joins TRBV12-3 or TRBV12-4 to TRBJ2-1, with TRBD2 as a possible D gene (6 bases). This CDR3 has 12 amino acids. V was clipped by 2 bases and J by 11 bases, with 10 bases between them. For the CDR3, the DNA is TGTGCCAGCAGTTTAAATAGCGGTAAGCAGTTCTTC. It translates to CASSLNSGKQFF.